This T cell receptor beta chain was identified in a study of a mutant IDH1 vaccine in newly diagnosed glioma. Documented time point: week 5, during vaccination. Each vaccine dose was 300 ug of mutant IDH1 20-mer peptide, with topical imiquimod. This table comes from immunoSEQ multiplex PCR, and its TCRdb copy is limited to in-frame clones, with some not included. This sample has roughly 39,000 clones, with over 75% found just once. This clone was counted a few times. Antigen specificity is unknown. Between the trimmed V and J ends, which lost 5 bases and 8 bases, there was a span of 12 bases. The CDR3 extends over 12 amino acids. Looked up from germline, CDR1 is SGHVS and CDR2 is FQNEAQ.

The chain recombines TRBV7-8 with TRBJ1-1, with D perhaps TRBD1 (6 bases). The specimen was PBMCs, collected from a glioma patient whose treatment included an IDH1 peptide vaccine. The clonotype comes from a man in his forties with glioma. The CDR3 coding sequence is TGTGCCAGCAGCAATCGAGGGACAGAAGCTTTCTTT. Translated: CASSNRGTEAFF.